These T cell receptor beta chains were read from a single sample in a study of blood T cell repertoires in COVID-19. The assay was immunoSEQ multiplex PCR, and TCRdb's table has in-frame clones only and misses some. The sample includes approximately 50,000 clones, 65% to 80% of them seen just once. The sample consisted of peripheral blood. These receptors originate from a man between 65 and 85 years old with acute or convalescent COVID-19. The CDR3 runs from the conserved cysteine through the conserved F or W. Each record gives: clone size, D gene, V gene, J gene, CDR3 protein, CDR3 DNA. D genes are given only for firm matches. Clone size is given for some rows only: seen once, a few or many times, or a class if the clone is expanded.

size: once
D: NA
V: TRBV6-6
J: TRBJ2-7
CDR3: CASSRDTYEQYF
DNA: TGTGCCAGCAGCAGGGACACCTACGAGCAGTACTTC

size: NA
D: TRBD2
V: TRBV12-5
J: TRBJ2-5
CDR3: CASGPPGLAHETQYF
DNA: TGTGCTAGTGGTCCCCCGGGACTAGCGCATGAGACCCAGTACTTC

size: once
D: TRBD1
V: TRBV5-4
J: TRBJ1-1
CDR3: CASSYGTGLMMRTEAFF
DNA: TGTGCCAGCAGCTACGGGACAGGACTAATGATGAGGACTGAAGCTTTCTTT

size: NA
D: NA
V: TRBV6-5
J: TRBJ1-4
CDR3: CASGRDGVEKLFF
DNA: TGTGCCAGCGGGCGGGATGGGGTAGAAAAACTGTTTTTT

size: NA
D: NA
V: TRBV29-1
J: TRBJ2-1
CDR3: CSVEDITDFSYNEQFF
DNA: TGCAGCGTTGAAGATATCACAGATTTCTCCTACAATGAGCAGTTCTTC

size: NA
D: NA
V: TRBV30
J: TRBJ2-7
CDR3: CAWSAFREEQYF
DNA: TGTGCCTGGAGTGCCTTCAGGGAAGAGCAGTACTTC

size: NA
D: NA
V: TRBV10-3
J: TRBJ2-7
CDR3: CAISESQGNNEQYF
DNA: TGTGCCATCAGTGAATCACAGGGCAATAACGAGCAGTACTTC

size: NA
D: TRBD2
V: TRBV3-1/TRBV3-2
J: TRBJ2-3
CDR3: CASSRRLAGDLTDTQYF
DNA: TGTGCCAGCAGCCGGAGACTAGCGGGAGACCTCACAGATACGCAGTATTTT

size: NA
D: TRBD1
V: TRBV19
J: TRBJ1-5
CDR3: CASTRQGPQPQHF
DNA: TGTGCCAGTACCCGACAGGGGCCCCAGCCCCAGCATTTT

size: NA
D: TRBD1
V: TRBV2
J: TRBJ1-3
CDR3: CASSGSTGAGNTIYF
DNA: TGTGCCAGCAGTGGATCGACAGGGGCTGGAAACACCATATATTTT

size: NA
D: TRBD1
V: TRBV5-1
J: TRBJ1-1
CDR3: CASSLGTGGDLNTEAFF
DNA: TGCGCCAGCAGCTTGGGAACAGGGGGCGACTTGAACACTGAAGCTTTCTTT

size: NA
D: TRBD1
V: TRBV5-1
J: TRBJ2-7
CDR3: CASSLGGTGIGYEQYF
DNA: TGCGCCAGCAGCTTGGGGGGGACAGGGATCGGCTACGAGCAGTACTTC

size: NA
D: TRBD1
V: TRBV19
J: TRBJ1-1
CDR3: CASKIGDRPTEAFF
DNA: TGTGCCAGTAAGATAGGGGACAGGCCCACTGAAGCTTTCTTT

size: NA
D: TRBD2
V: TRBV30
J: TRBJ2-3
CDR3: CAWTPGLAGGRGTQYF
DNA: TGTGCCTGGACCCCGGGACTAGCGGGGGGAAGGGGCACGCAGTATTTT

size: NA
D: NA
V: TRBV6-1
J: TRBJ1-1
CDR3: CASSYSAGDTEAFF
DNA: TGTGCCAGCAGTTATTCGGCGGGAGACACTGAAGCTTTCTTT

size: NA
D: NA
V: TRBV27
J: TRBJ2-7
CDR3: CASSPTGEPYEQYF
DNA: TGTGCCAGCAGTCCGACGGGGGAACCCTACGAGCAGTACTTC

size: NA
D: NA
V: TRBV6-4
J: TRBJ2-3
CDR3: CASSALAGNTQYF
DNA: TGTGCCAGCAGTGCCTTGGCGGGTAATACGCAGTATTTT

size: NA
D: TRBD1
V: TRBV7-8
J: TRBJ2-1
CDR3: CASSLDPGGDEQFF
DNA: TGTGCCAGCAGCTTAGATCCAGGGGGCGATGAGCAGTTCTTC

size: NA
D: NA
V: TRBV12-5
J: TRBJ1-2
CDR3: CASALDPAGGYTF
DNA: TGTGCTAGTGCCCTAGACCCGGCGGGAGGCTACACCTTC

size: NA
D: NA
V: TRBV5-4
J: TRBJ2-5
CDR3: CASSLAKDSLYQGTQYF
DNA: TGTGCCAGCAGCTTGGCTAAGGACAGTCTGTACCAAGGGACCCAGTACTTC

size: few
D: TRBD2
V: TRBV9
J: TRBJ2-3
CDR3: CASSSQGLAGADTQYF
DNA: TGTGCCAGCAGCTCACAGGGGCTAGCGGGGGCAGATACGCAGTATTTT

size: many
D: NA
V: TRBV20-1
J: TRBJ1-1
CDR3: CSAPGGTEAFF
DNA: TGCAGTGCGCCTGGGGGGACTGAAGCTTTCTTT

size: once
D: NA
V: TRBV2
J: TRBJ1-4
CDR3: CASSGQTEGEKLFF
DNA: TGTGCCAGCAGTGGGCAGACCGAGGGTGAAAAACTGTTTTTT

size: NA
D: NA
V: TRBV11-2
J: TRBJ2-7
CDR3: CASSLVRDYEQYF
DNA: TGTGCCAGCAGCCTAGTTCGAGACTACGAGCAGTACTTC

size: NA
D: TRBD1
V: TRBV19
J: TRBJ2-7
CDR3: CASSQQDRVTDEQYF
DNA: TGTGCCAGTAGTCAGCAGGACAGGGTGACGGACGAGCAGTACTTC

size: NA
D: NA
V: TRBV28
J: TRBJ2-7
CDR3: CASSWAGARYEQYF
DNA: TGTGCCAGCAGTTGGGCGGGGGCGCGCTACGAGCAGTACTTC